This TCR beta chain was sequenced in a study of response to subunit inactivated influenza vaccine. From the RT-PCR reads, TCRdb called clonotypes with MiXCR, one entry per CDR3 protein. This table holds about 540,000 distinct CDR3 sequences, roughly 23% found once. Losses at the gene ends were 3 bases for V and 8 bases for J; bases not matched to a gene: 4. This CDR3 spans 13 amino acids. The germline CDR1 and CDR2 sequences are DFQATT and SNEGSKA (reference sequence). These records were also assigned to another study, of T cells expressing NK-cell markers. From that study: Generation of TCR beta cDNA was performed by 5'RACE template switching incorporating UMIs. All TCR beta repertoires analysed originated from sorted CD3+CD56+NKG2C+, CD3+CD56+NKG2C- and CD3+CD56-NKG2C+ T cells. Four of the donors also had these clonotypes leading their CD3+CD56-NKG2C+ fraction.

This TCR came from a man in his fifties who received an inactivated influenza vaccine. The source material was CD4+ T cells sorted from PBMCs, sampled approximately 13 days after vaccination. The gene calls are TRBV20-1 and TRBJ1-4, with 9 bases aligning to TRBD1. CDR3 DNA: TGCAGTGCTAGCCGGGACAGGGACGAAAAACTGTTTTTT. It is translated as CSASRDRDEKLFF.